This TCR beta chain emerged from a study of blood T cells in healthy people across ages. Overall study findings and caveats: PBMC samples, being unsorted, prevented any conclusive comparison of naive and antigen-experienced cells. Estimated diversity, derived from one million T cells, was regarded as an underestimate.

The CDR3 loop spans 13 amino acids. The germline gives CDR1 DFQATT, CDR2 SNEGSKA (reference sequence). V was trimmed by 4 bases and J by 0 bases, leaving 7 bases between them. This clonotype has just a few counts. Antigen specificity is unknown. The authors ran a second PCR of about 6 to 11 cycles using a sample-barcoded 5' primer and a J-beta primer mix. One entry per CDR3 protein, called by TCRdb with MiXCR from the 5' RACE reads. The sample yields under 800,000 distinct CDR3 sequences, approximately 39% seen once. The chain employs TRBV20-1 and TRBJ1-5, with unresolved D. The sample comprised blood. The clonotype was recovered from a woman between 55 and 75 years old in good health. The CDR3 sequence is CSANRVSNQPQHF. CDR3 bases: TGCAGTGCTAATCGAGTTAGCAATCAGCCCCAGCATTTT.